These T cell receptor beta chains were read from a single sample in a study of blood T cell repertoires in COVID-19. The protocol was immunoSEQ multiplex PCR, while the TCRdb copy is restricted to in-frame clones and leaves out a portion. The repertoire holds some 250,000 clones, with roughly nine tenths as singletons. Sequences were obtained from peripheral blood. These receptor sequences come from a woman aged 25 to 39 with COVID-19, enrolled during active disease. Each CDR3 is given without its conserved first and last residue. D genes are given only for firm matches.

CDR3,J,D,length,V
ASSLYRGHPYEQY,TRBJ2-7,.,13,TRBV5-6
ASSDRYAYEQY,TRBJ2-7,.,11,TRBV27
ASSLSLGQSFEAF,TRBJ1-1,TRBD1,13,TRBV27
ASSLSVGGTSYEQY,TRBJ2-7,.,14,TRBV27
AWSHKTGRLNYGYT,TRBJ1-2,TRBD1,14,TRBV30
ASSPLAGGYNEQF,TRBJ2-1,TRBD2,13,TRBV4-2
ASSEYSSSYNEQF,TRBJ2-1,.,13,TRBV10-1
AWSAGLYTEAF,TRBJ1-1,.,11,TRBV30
ASSPEVAASSYNEQF,TRBJ2-1,.,15,TRBV5-5
ASHLGEGEQY,TRBJ2-7,.,10,TRBV5-1